These 7 T cell receptor beta chains share one sample of origin, sequenced in a study of PD-1 blockade in mismatch repair-deficient tumors. Assay: immunoSEQ multiplex PCR; the TCRdb copy retains only in-frame clones and omits some. Among tens of thousands of clones listed, 70% to 85% were seen once. The sequencing here drew on peripheral blood, taken 2 weeks after starting pembrolizumab. Source of these receptors: an adult with mismatch repair-deficient cancer.

This clone was counted a single time. The chain couples TRBV2 to TRBJ2-1, with D possibly being TRBD1 or TRBD2 (7 bases each). Germline V lookup: CDR1 SNHLY, CDR2 FYNNEI. The ends were cut back, 10 bases at V and 6 bases at J, with 19 bases in the middle. The CDR3 totals 14 residues. CDR3 coding DNA: TGTGCCACCAGGGGGGAGGGTCGCCGCAATGAGCAGTTCTTC. Translating gives CATRGEGRRNEQFF.

V and J are TRBV19 and TRBJ1-5, with unresolved D. This CDR3 contains 17 residues. Trimming left V 2 bases short and J 0 bases short, with 14 bases between. Germline V gene lookup returns CDR1 LNHDA and CDR2 SQIVND (reference sequence). CDR3 protein: CASSISAVAYSNQPQHF. The CDR3 region has the DNA TGTGCCAGTAGTATAAGTGCCGTGGCCTATAGCAATCAGCCCCAGCATTTT. Together with reference TRBV19 and TRBJ1-5, the CDR3 gives the full variable domain: DGGITQSPKYLFRKEGQNVTLSCEQNLNHDAMYWYRQDPGQGLRLIYYSQIVNDFQKGDIAEGYSVSREKKESFPLTVTSAQKNPTAFYLCASSISAVAYSNQPQHFGDGTRLSIL.

CDR3 DNA: TGTGCCATCCGAGAGAAACCCGGGGAGCTGTTTTTT. The encoded protein is CAIREKPGELFF. The chain combines TRBV10-3 with TRBJ2-2; the D is unclear. V shed 8 bases and J shed 6 bases, with 10 bases lying between them. The CDR3 totals 12 residues. Germline lookup yields CDR1 ENHRY and CDR2 SYGVKD.

The chain employs TRBV4-3 and TRBJ2-1; D possibly matches TRBD1 or TRBD2 (7 bases each). CDR1 and CDR2 from the germline V gene are LGHNA and YSLEER. The V gene lost 0 bases and the J gene lost 8 bases, with 17 bases spanning the gap. This CDR3 comprises 16 residues. CDR3: CASSQDFRGGADEQFF. CDR3 nucleotide sequence: TGCGCCAGCAGCCAAGATTTCAGGGGGGGGGCGGATGAGCAGTTCTTC.

This clone was counted a few times. The genes are TRBV5-3 and TRBJ1-1; D is unresolved. TRBV5-3 is classed as an ORF, of uncertain function. The CDR3 runs 16 residues. V was clipped by 1 base and J by 4 bases, with 17 bases between them. CDR3 in DNA: TGTGCCAGAAGCTTGATTTTGTCGTGGCACGGCACTGAAGCTTTCTTT. The encoded protein is CARSLILSWHGTEAFF.

This clone was found once. Here the CDR3 reads CASSLVQGIGGELFF. CDR3 DNA: TGCGCCAGCAGCTTGGTTCAGGGGATTGGCGGGGAGCTGTTTTTT. V usage is TRBV5-1 and J usage is TRBJ2-2, with D tentatively TRBD1 (6 bases). Deletions cut 0 bases from V and 7 bases from J, with 13 bases between. Germline V lookup: CDR1 SGHRS, CDR2 YFSETQ. There are 15 residues in the CDR3. The full variable domain, rest sourced from reference TRBV5-1 and TRBJ2-2, is KAGVTQTPRYLIKTRGQQVTLSCSPISGHRSVSWYQQTPGQGLQFLFEYFSETQRNKGNFPGRFSGRQFSNSRSEMNVSTLELGDSALYLCASSLVQGIGGELFFGEGSRLTVL.

The V and J genes are TRBV18 and TRBJ1-2; no firm D call. The CDR3 contains 13 residues. The V end lost 3 bases, the J end lost 2 bases, and 7 bases lay between the germline ends. Germline V CDR1 and CDR2: KGHSH, LQKENI. The CDR3 loop is CASSPGPNYGYTF. Here the CDR3 DNA reads TGTGCCAGCTCACCTGGACCGAACTATGGCTACACCTTC.